The clone carrying this TCR beta chain was picked up many times. Its antigen is currently unknown. Quantitative 5'-RACE with molecular barcodes was used to make the TCR beta libraries. MiXCR, run by TCRdb on the 5' RACE reads, gives a single entry per CDR3 protein. The table records roughly 130,000 distinct CDR3 sequences, around 13% of them present only once. These data are taken from a study of CD8 T cells in ankylosing spondylitis. Study outcomes and limitations: Significant enrichment of disease-linked clones was reportedly seen in matched ankylosing spondylitis synovial fluid. Existing reports had already noted some motif variants in reactive arthritis synovial fluid and blood. A TCR beta motif of several highly homologous variants appeared characteristic of ankylosing spondylitis blood.

Trimming cost V 7 bases and J 1 base, with 18 bases left between them. Germline V lookup: CDR1 MNHNS, CDR2 SASEGT. The CDR3 length is 16 residues. Sequencing used blood, either unsorted or a sorted T cell fraction (not recorded which). This rearrangement joins TRBV6-1 to TRBJ2-3; weak D call: TRBD2 (6 bases). The sequence was collected from a female donor with ankylosing spondylitis or in good health (not recorded which). The chain's CDR3 is CASTVEGHVGTDTQYF. The DNA of the CDR3 is TGTGCCAGCACCGTGGAGGGCCACGTCGGCACAGATACGCAGTATTTT.